This TCR beta chain was found in a study of shared clonotypes between healthy human individuals. Germline assignment: CDR1 LNHDA and CDR2 SQIVND (reference sequence). Trimming cost V 6 bases and J 6 bases; bases outside gene matches: 9. The CDR3 has 15 amino acids. The data were produced by immunoSEQ multiplex PCR, yet TCRdb's version contains in-frame clones alone and is incomplete. The table has some 240,000 clones, 65% to 70% seen once. The chain uses TRBV19 and TRBJ2-5; 11 bases are a match to TRBD2. Material for sequencing was memory CD4+ T cells sorted from blood. Subset described: CD45RA-negative fraction. This sequence was found in a man aged 25-45 years in good health. The CDR3 region is CASSTTSGSRKTQYF. The CDR3 DNA sequence: TGTGCCAGTAGCACTACTAGCGGGAGCCGCAAGACCCAGTACTTC.